The rows below give T cell receptor beta chains drawn from one sample of a study of CD8 T cells in cerebrospinal fluid in Alzheimer's disease. TCRdb reanalyzed the 10x single-cell sequencing reads and collapses them to one entry per CDR3 protein, without DNA. This sample's table reports under 800 distinct CDR3 sequences. The sequenced sample consisted of cerebrospinal fluid. These receptor sequences come from a human donor with Alzheimer's disease. Each CDR3 is given with its conserved first and last residue. Size is omitted from some rows. Given values are once, few, many or a class for expanded clones.

j_call clone_size v_call cdr3_aa
TRBJ2-7 medium-sized TRBV30 CAWSQTYEQYF
TRBJ2-7 medium-sized TRBV10-1 CASSERGSEQYF
TRBJ1-2 medium-sized TRBV16 CASSQRTDILYGYTF
TRBJ2-7 large TRBV6-5 CASSRTSTSYEQYF
TRBJ1-2 medium-sized TRBV29-1 CSVATGRDGYTF
TRBJ2-1 medium-sized TRBV5-5 CASSLTVADYNEQFF
TRBJ2-5 NA TRBV7-6 CASSSPVAGDSQETQYF
TRBJ1-4 NA TRBV7-8 CASSLATGIGEKLFF
TRBJ1-1 hyperexpanded TRBV7-2 CASSLREITEAFF
TRBJ2-7 medium-sized TRBV7-8 CASSNYATRIEQYF
TRBJ2-3 NA TRBV28 CASSLSGGTGEDTQYF
TRBJ2-2 large TRBV9 CASSVGEGLPETGELFF
TRBJ1-6 NA TRBV20-1 CSARNRGGYNSPLHF
TRBJ2-7 NA TRBV6-1 CASRKDSYEQYF
TRBJ2-2 large TRBV20-1 CSAQGESGVPGELFF
TRBJ2-1 NA TRBV29-1 CSVEGGTEQFF
TRBJ2-1 medium-sized TRBV6-1 CASTRGLAGDNEQFF
TRBJ1-6 medium-sized TRBV7-8 CASSVGSYNSPLHF
TRBJ2-3 medium-sized TRBV3-1 CASSQEYEGWGTSTDTQYF
TRBJ2-2 medium-sized TRBV12-3/TRBV12-4 CASSRGLGTGELFF
TRBJ1-1 medium-sized TRBV12-3/TRBV12-4 CASSFRGDSQAFF
TRBJ2-2 medium-sized TRBV28 CASRGQPNTGELFF
TRBJ1-5 medium-sized TRBV12-3/TRBV12-4 CASSPGQGYQPQHF
TRBJ2-7 medium-sized TRBV21-1 CASSLGTDYEQYF
TRBJ2-1 large TRBV30 CAWSSHPSGEQFF
TRBJ1-4 medium-sized TRBV27 CASSFSGYEKLFF
TRBJ1-1 large TRBV12-3/TRBV12-4 CASSYGTEYTNTEAFF
TRBJ1-3 NA TRBV7-7 CASSPDTPSSGNTIYF
TRBJ1-4 NA TRBV27 CASSFQANEKLFF
TRBJ2-5 NA TRBV27 CASSLRAGGFATQYF
TRBJ2-5 NA TRBV7-9 CASSAATGGRETQYF
TRBJ2-5 large TRBV3-1 CASSPELGGGETQYF
TRBJ2-7 medium-sized TRBV6-2/TRBV6-3 CASSYQAGLEQYF
TRBJ2-6 medium-sized TRBV30 CAWWGVSGTDDSGANVLTF
TRBJ1-5 medium-sized TRBV18 CASRPPGGREQPQHF
TRBJ2-5 NA TRBV6-1 CASTPTVQETQYF
TRBJ2-5 medium-sized TRBV18 CASSPPAGLNGETQYF
TRBJ1-6 medium-sized TRBV11-2 CASLGVGRNSPLHF
TRBJ2-5 NA TRBV12-3/TRBV12-4 CASSLREETQYF
TRBJ2-1 large TRBV18 CASSPGWTSGSNEQFF
TRBJ2-7 large TRBV20-1 CSAAPGTGGMYEQYF
TRBJ1-3 medium-sized TRBV7-3 CASSLNPLGSGNTIYF
TRBJ2-1 medium-sized TRBV30 CAWSVRDRYNNEQFF
TRBJ2-5 medium-sized TRBV6-2/TRBV6-3 CASSPGTGTEETQYF
TRBJ2-2 medium-sized TRBV12-3/TRBV12-4 CASSFRDPGELFF
TRBJ1-6 medium-sized TRBV12-3/TRBV12-4 CASSPGQKDSPLHF
TRBJ2-6 NA TRBV6-5 CASSLRGDRGLSGANVLTF
TRBJ2-5 medium-sized TRBV5-4 CASSSGLVTVETQYF
TRBJ2-3 NA TRBV28 CASSPSGISTDTQYF
TRBJ1-6 large TRBV20-1 CSASTGKGNSPLHF
TRBJ2-3 NA TRBV7-2 CASSSGATDTQYF